This T cell receptor beta chain was identified in a study of cytomegalovirus exposure and HLA in healthy donors. Overall study results and limits: Using a false discovery rate of 0.05, a later analysis showed that 16,951 TCR beta sequences were associated with HLA alleles. The majority of CMV-associated TCR beta chains were reported as apparently HLA-restricted in a later analysis. Altogether, some 160 TCR beta chains were recorded as cytomegalovirus-associated.

The PCR used 60 Vbeta and 13 Jbeta primers. Repertoires were generated with immunoSEQ multiplex PCR, while TCRdb's copy carries only in-frame clones and drops some. The sample data list under 200,000 clones. Likely unrecorded immune exposures existed in these nominally healthy donors. The germline CDR1 and CDR2 sequences are SGHNT and YYREEE (reference sequence). The V end was cut by 3 bases, the J end by 0 bases, with 13 bases between. This CDR3 spans 17 amino acids. Of note for this clone: The antigen is unknown.

The sample taken for sequencing was PBMCs. V and J are TRBV5-4 and TRBJ2-6; D is possibly TRBD2 (5 bases). The origin of this receptor is a man aged 25-40 years in good health and CMV-seronegative. CDR3 loop: CASSWPLGDSGANVLTF. CDR3 bases: TGTGCCAGCAGCTGGCCACTAGGAGACTCTGGGGCCAACGTCCTGACTTTC.